The rows below give T cell receptor beta chains drawn from one sample of a study of tumor-infiltrating lymphocytes in primary liver carcinoma. TCRdb reanalysed the multiplex PCR reads using MiXCR and keeps one entry per CDR3 protein. The sample holds 150,000 to 200,000 distinct CDR3 sequences, 50% to 75% seen once. Sequencing was carried out using peripheral blood. These receptors came from a man aged 35 to 55 with primary liver carcinoma and hepatitis B virus infection. CDR3s include the opening cysteine and the closing phenylalanine or tryptophan. The D gene is left open where the match is weak. A row's size may be missing; if present it is once, few, many or a size class.

d_gene	v_gene	abundance	j_gene	len	CDR3aa	CDR3nt
TRBD2	TRBV5-4	.	TRBJ2-3	17	CASSLGLAGGVTDTQYF	TGTGCCAGCAGCCTTGGACTAGCGGGAGGTGTAACAGATACGCAGTATTTT
.	TRBV6-5	once	TRBJ2-7	13	CASSYGRSYKQYF	TGTGCCAGCAGTTACGGACGGTCCTACAAGCAGTACTTC
.	TRBV28	.	TRBJ1-2	13	CASSYPGNYGYTF	TGTGCCAGCAGTTACCCCGGAAACTATGGCTACACCTTC
.	TRBV7-9	.	TRBJ2-1	16	CASSPPTVFSYNEQFF	TGTGCCAGCAGCCCCCCGACAGTATTCTCCTACAATGAGCAGTTCTTC
TRBD2	TRBV28	.	TRBJ2-1	16	CASSSLAGGSYNEQFF	TGTGCCAGCAGCTCTCTTGCGGGAGGTTCCTACAATGAGCAGTTCTTC
.	TRBV12-3/TRBV12-4	few	TRBJ2-5	11	CASRGRKTQYF	TGTGCCTCCCGGGGGCGGAAGACCCAGTACTTC
TRBD1	TRBV12-3/TRBV12-4	.	TRBJ2-2	15	CASSPDRGNTGELFF	TGTGCCAGCAGCCCCGACAGGGGAAACACCGGGGAGCTGTTTTTT
TRBD1	TRBV6-1	few	TRBJ2-2	17	CASSPRRDSLQTGELFF	TGTGCCAGCAGTCCCCGTCGGGACAGTCTTCAAACCGGGGAGCTGTTTTTT
.	TRBV10-2	few	TRBJ1-1	15	CASSDLGGGNTEAFF	TGCGCCAGCAGTGATTTGGGAGGGGGGAACACTGAAGCTTTCTTT
.	TRBV6-2/TRBV6-3	few	TRBJ2-2	18	CASSPGALRGPYTGELFF	TGTGCCAGCAGTCCAGGGGCCCTGCGGGGGCCGTACACCGGGGAGCTGTTTTTT
.	TRBV6-1	.	TRBJ2-3	15	CASNVDRGSTDTQYF	TGTGCCAGCAATGTGGATAGGGGTAGCACAGATACGCAGTATTTT
.	TRBV5-1	.	TRBJ1-6	14	CASSLGIDHSPHHF	TGCGCCAGCAGCTTAGGGATCGATCATTCACCCCACCACTTT
TRBD1	TRBV29-1	.	TRBJ2-5	15	CSVEEGQGFRETQYF	TGCAGCGTTGAAGAGGGACAGGGGTTTAGAGAGACCCAGTACTTC
TRBD2	TRBV6-6	.	TRBJ2-1	13	CATGGQRGNEQFF	TGTGCCACGGGAGGGCAGAGGGGCAATGAGCAGTTCTTC
TRBD1	TRBV24-1	few	TRBJ2-5	15	CATSEFDRGRETQYF	TGTGCCACCAGTGAATTCGACAGGGGAAGAGAGACCCAGTACTTC
TRBD2	TRBV11-2	.	TRBJ2-1	15	CASSGRTSGRDEQFF	TGTGCCAGCAGCGGCCGGACTAGCGGGAGGGATGAGCAGTTCTTC
.	TRBV30	.	TRBJ2-6	13	CAWNRAGANVLTF	TGTGCCTGGAACAGGGCTGGGGCCAACGTCCTGACTTTC
.	TRBV10-3	.	TRBJ2-3	14	CAISARDSGDMQYF	TGTGCCATCAGTGCCAGGGACTCGGGAGATATGCAGTATTTT
TRBD2	TRBV12-5	once	TRBJ2-1	20	CASDLILGTSGPRSYNEQFF	TGTGCTAGTGATTTGATACTCGGGACTAGCGGACCTCGCTCCTACAATGAGCAGTTCTTC
.	TRBV29-1	.	TRBJ1-1	15	CSVGSVYGGGTEAFF	TGCAGCGTTGGCTCCGTATACGGGGGAGGGACTGAAGCTTTCTTT
TRBD1	TRBV7-9	.	TRBJ1-2	14	CASSQGQGYYGYTF	TGTGCCAGCAGCCAAGGACAGGGGTACTATGGCTACACCTTC
.	TRBV6-5	.	TRBJ2-7	15	CASSGGRRDAYEQYF	TGTGCCAGCAGTGGTGGGAGACGGGATGCCTACGAGCAGTACTTC
.	TRBV11-2	.	TRBJ2-5	14	CASSLVAGQETKYF	TGTGCAAGCAGCTTAGTCGCCGGCCAAGAGACCAAGTACTTC
TRBD2	TRBV11-2	.	TRBJ2-5	16	CASSSSGIMYQETQYF	TGTGCCAGTAGCTCTAGCGGGATAATGTACCAAGAGACCCAGTACTTC
TRBD2	TRBV11-3	.	TRBJ2-1	16	CASSLSGTRGRGDQFF	TGTGCCAGCAGCTTATCAGGGACTAGAGGGAGAGGAGATCAGTTCTTC
.	TRBV21-1	.	TRBJ2-2	13	CASSKYSTGELFF	TGTGCCAGCAGCAAGTATAGCACCGGGGAGCTGTTTTTT
.	TRBV6-6	.	TRBJ2-7	15	CASSYVGNTSHEQYF	TGTGCCAGCAGTTACGTAGGGAACACTTCCCACGAGCAGTACTTC
TRBD1	TRBV29-1	.	TRBJ2-7	15	CSVEEEGQGVYYQYF	TGCAGCGTTGAAGAAGAAGGACAGGGGGTCTACTATCAGTACTTC
.	TRBV29-1	few	TRBJ1-3	14	CSVEDRDGGNTIYF	TGCAGCGTTGAAGACCGGGACGGCGGAAACACCATATATTTT
TRBD2	TRBV14	few	TRBJ2-1	16	CASRAVAGWVNNEQFF	TGTGCCAGCAGAGCCGTAGCGGGATGGGTAAACAATGAGCAGTTCTTC
TRBD1	TRBV6-1	.	TRBJ1-2	18	CASSDQWTTAGTGYGYTF	TGTGCCAGCAGTGATCAATGGACTACTGCCGGGACAGGGTATGGCTACACCTTC